This TCR beta chain was recorded in a study of T cell responses to AZD1222 COVID-19 vaccine. Libraries were prepared by immunoSEQ multiplex PCR; TCRdb keeps only in-frame clonotypes and omits some of them. The repertoire holds 140,000 to 150,000 clones, with 93% as singletons. V gave up 10 bases and J gave up 3 bases, with 15 bases separating them. The CDR3 covers 14 residues. CDR1 is MNHNY, CDR2 SVGAGI, per germline (reference sequence). Findings and limits, study-wide: Only a handful of AZD1222 recipients tested seropositive at baseline.

With respect to this clone: Its antigen is unknown.

This chain links TRBV6-6 with TRBJ1-4; D may be TRBD1 (6 bases). This specimen was peripheral blood, taken after recovery from COVID-19. The sequence derives from an adult who had recovered from COVID-19. The CDR3 sequence is CAIGGGPANEKLFF. DNA of the CDR3: TGTGCCATCGGGGGGGGGCCAGCTAATGAAAAACTGTTTTTT.